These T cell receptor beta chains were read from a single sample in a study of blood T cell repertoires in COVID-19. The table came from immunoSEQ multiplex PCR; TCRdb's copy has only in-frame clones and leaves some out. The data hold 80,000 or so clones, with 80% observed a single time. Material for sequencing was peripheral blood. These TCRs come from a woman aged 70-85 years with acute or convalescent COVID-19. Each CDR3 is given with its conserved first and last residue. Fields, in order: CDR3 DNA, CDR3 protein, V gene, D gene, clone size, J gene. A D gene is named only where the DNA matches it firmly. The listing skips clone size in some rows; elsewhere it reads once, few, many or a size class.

DNA: TGTGCCGGAAGGACAGGGGGCGGCAATCAGCCCCAGCATTTT; CDR3: CAGRTGGGNQPQHF; V: TRBV28; D: TRBD1; size: .; J: TRBJ1-5
DNA: TGCGCCAGCAGCTTGTCACAGGGTCCCTTTAATGAAAAACTGTTTTTT; CDR3: CASSLSQGPFNEKLFF; V: TRBV5-1; D: .; size: .; J: TRBJ1-4
DNA: TGTGCCAGCAGCTTGGCGACAGGAGGAGATGGCTACACCTTC; CDR3: CASSLATGGDGYTF; V: TRBV5-6; D: .; size: once; J: TRBJ1-2
DNA: TGTGCCAGCAGTTTAGACAGGTCCGCTGAAGCTTTCTTT; CDR3: CASSLDRSAEAFF; V: TRBV12-3/TRBV12-4; D: .; size: .; J: TRBJ1-1
DNA: TGCGCCAGCAGCTTTTCGGGCACAGATACGCAGTATTTT; CDR3: CASSFSGTDTQYF; V: TRBV5-1; D: .; size: .; J: TRBJ2-3
DNA: TGTGCCAGCAGCTTGGCAGATATCTATGGCTACACCTTC; CDR3: CASSLADIYGYTF; V: TRBV5-5; D: .; size: .; J: TRBJ1-2
DNA: TGTGCCAGCAGCCACTGGGCAGGCAAAAGGGAAGCTTTCTTT; CDR3: CASSHWAGKREAFF; V: TRBV14; D: .; size: few; J: TRBJ1-1
DNA: TGTGCCAGCAGCTCCGGGACAGGGAACTATGGCTACACCTTC; CDR3: CASSSGTGNYGYTF; V: TRBV7-9; D: TRBD1; size: few; J: TRBJ1-2
DNA: TGTGCCAGCAGCCCGACTAGCGGACGCACAGATACGCAGTATTTT; CDR3: CASSPTSGRTDTQYF; V: TRBV11-2; D: TRBD2; size: .; J: TRBJ2-3
DNA: TGTGCCAGCAGCATAGGGGACAGGGGGAACACCGGGGAGCTGTTTTTT; CDR3: CASSIGDRGNTGELFF; V: TRBV13; D: TRBD1; size: few; J: TRBJ2-2
DNA: TGTGCCAGCAGCCACGAGGCAGGGAACTATGGCTACACCTTC; CDR3: CASSHEAGNYGYTF; V: TRBV13; D: .; size: .; J: TRBJ1-2
DNA: TGTGCCAGCAGTGAGCTTGACAGGTTCAGCATGAACACTGAAGCTTTCTTT; CDR3: CASSELDRFSMNTEAFF; V: TRBV2; D: .; size: .; J: TRBJ1-1
DNA: TGCAGTGCTAGTAGGGGGACGCCCTATAATTCACCCCTCCACTTT; CDR3: CSASRGTPYNSPLHF; V: TRBV20-1; D: .; size: .; J: TRBJ1-6
DNA: TGTGCCAGCAGCTTCGACAGGGTTTTTTTCCAGGACACTGAAGCTTTCTTT; CDR3: CASSFDRVFFQDTEAFF; V: TRBV5-6; D: TRBD1; size: .; J: TRBJ1-1
DNA: TGTGCCAGCAGTTCTGCCCCCGGGGGGCGACTGAACACTGAAGCTTTCTTT; CDR3: CASSSAPGGRLNTEAFF; V: TRBV28; D: .; size: .; J: TRBJ1-1
DNA: TGTGCCAGCAGCTTAAGAGCTTCGGGCTACACCTTC; CDR3: CASSLRASGYTF; V: TRBV7-2; D: .; size: few; J: TRBJ1-2
DNA: TGTGCCAGCAGTGAAGCATTACAGGGGGGACGAGGGCGCAATCAGCCCCAGCATTTT; CDR3: CASSEALQGGRGRNQPQHF; V: TRBV2; D: TRBD1; size: .; J: TRBJ1-5
DNA: TGTGCCAGCAGTGAACTTCGGGGTCTAGGTGAGACCCAGTACTTC; CDR3: CASSELRGLGETQYF; V: TRBV2; D: .; size: few; J: TRBJ2-5
DNA: TGTGCCAGCAGCTTCAGGGACAGGGAGGGTTCACCCCTCCACTTT; CDR3: CASSFRDREGSPLHF; V: TRBV5-6; D: TRBD1; size: few; J: TRBJ1-6
DNA: TGCAGTGCTAGTCGGACTAGCGACGTGACAGATACGCAGTATTTT; CDR3: CSASRTSDVTDTQYF; V: TRBV20-1; D: TRBD2; size: .; J: TRBJ2-3
DNA: TGTGCCAGTAGTGCTAGCGGTTACGAGCAGTACTTC; CDR3: CASSASGYEQYF; V: TRBV19; D: TRBD2; size: .; J: TRBJ2-7
DNA: TGTGCCAGCAGCAGCGGGACTCTTACAACTAATGAAAAACTGTTTTTT; CDR3: CASSSGTLTTNEKLFF; V: TRBV9; D: .; size: .; J: TRBJ1-4
DNA: TGTGCCAGCAGTTTAATCACGGGAAGACAGCCCCAGCATTTT; CDR3: CASSLITGRQPQHF; V: TRBV27; D: .; size: .; J: TRBJ1-5
DNA: TGTGCCAGCAGTGAGACAGGGGGCTCTGATGGCTACACCTTC; CDR3: CASSETGGSDGYTF; V: TRBV25-1; D: TRBD1; size: .; J: TRBJ1-2
DNA: TGTGCCAGCAGCTTAGAGGGACAGGGGGCCGGGGAGCTGTTTTTT; CDR3: CASSLEGQGAGELFF; V: TRBV11-2; D: TRBD1; size: .; J: TRBJ2-2
DNA: TGCGCCAGCAGCTTGGGAGGAGGGCCCAACTCAGGAAACACCATATATTTT; CDR3: CASSLGGGPNSGNTIYF; V: TRBV5-1; D: .; size: .; J: TRBJ1-3
DNA: TGTGCCAGCAGCTTTGGGGGGGCCACTGAAGCTTTCTTT; CDR3: CASSFGGATEAFF; V: TRBV13; D: .; size: .; J: TRBJ1-1
DNA: TGTGCCAGCAGTTTATTAGTCCGAGGGAGCAATCAGCCCCAGCATTTT; CDR3: CASSLLVRGSNQPQHF; V: TRBV27; D: .; size: .; J: TRBJ1-5
DNA: TGCGCCAGCAGCTTGGCCTCTGGCACAGATACGCAGTATTTT; CDR3: CASSLASGTDTQYF; V: TRBV5-1; D: .; size: few; J: TRBJ2-3
DNA: TGTGCCAGCAGGGGACAGGGGCCTAGCACTGAAGCTTTCTTT; CDR3: CASRGQGPSTEAFF; V: TRBV7-2; D: TRBD1; size: .; J: TRBJ1-1
DNA: TGTGCCAGCAGCCCTCAATCTGGGACAGTCTCTGGAAACACCATATATTTT; CDR3: CASSPQSGTVSGNTIYF; V: TRBV14; D: TRBD1; size: .; J: TRBJ1-3
DNA: TGTGCCAGCTCCACGACAGGGGGCAGATCTGGAAACACCATATATTTT; CDR3: CASSTTGGRSGNTIYF; V: TRBV18; D: TRBD1; size: .; J: TRBJ1-3
DNA: TGTGCCAGTAGTTGGGACAGTTTATCAACTAATGAAAAACTGTTTTTT; CDR3: CASSWDSLSTNEKLFF; V: TRBV19; D: TRBD1; size: .; J: TRBJ1-4
DNA: TGTGCCAGCAGCTTCGGGGGGCGGGTTAATGAAAAACTGTTTTTT; CDR3: CASSFGGRVNEKLFF; V: TRBV7-2; D: .; size: .; J: TRBJ1-4
DNA: TGTGCCAGCAGCCGGTTGACAGGGATCGGAAACACCATATATTTT; CDR3: CASSRLTGIGNTIYF; V: TRBV11-3; D: TRBD1; size: once; J: TRBJ1-3
DNA: TGTGCCAGTAGTATAGAGAGGTGGCAGGGGGTACGGCCCCAGCATTTT; CDR3: CASSIERWQGVRPQHF; V: TRBV19; D: TRBD1; size: .; J: TRBJ1-5
DNA: TGCGCCAGCAGCTTGGTAGGGGTTAGGGACACTGAAGCTTTCTTT; CDR3: CASSLVGVRDTEAFF; V: TRBV5-1; D: .; size: once; J: TRBJ1-1
DNA: TGTGCCAGCAGTTCCGTACCGGGACAGTATAATTCACCCCTCCACTTT; CDR3: CASSSVPGQYNSPLHF; V: TRBV6-6; D: TRBD1; size: .; J: TRBJ1-6
DNA: TGCAGTGCTAGTCTGACCGGGACAGGGGTGTCACCCCTCCACTTT; CDR3: CSASLTGTGVSPLHF; V: TRBV20-1; D: TRBD1; size: .; J: TRBJ1-6
DNA: TGTGCCAGCAGAGTAGGGACAGGGGTAGTTTCACCCCTCCACTTT; CDR3: CASRVGTGVVSPLHF; V: TRBV2; D: TRBD1; size: .; J: TRBJ1-6
DNA: TGTGCCACCAGTGACCCGGGACAGGGACCCCAGCCCCAGCATTTT; CDR3: CATSDPGQGPQPQHF; V: TRBV24-1; D: TRBD1; size: .; J: TRBJ1-5
DNA: TGTGCCAGCAGCTCCATAGCGTCCACTGAAGCTTTCTTT; CDR3: CASSSIASTEAFF; V: TRBV7-9; D: .; size: .; J: TRBJ1-1
DNA: TGCGCCAGCAGCCAAGGGACAGGACTAGCGGGGATTACTCTAGAGACCCAGTACTTC; CDR3: CASSQGTGLAGITLETQYF; V: TRBV4-3; D: TRBD2; size: .; J: TRBJ2-5
DNA: TGTGCCAGCAGCCAGCTCCTAGAATCCTACGAGCAGTACTTC; CDR3: CASSQLLESYEQYF; V: TRBV3-1/TRBV3-2; D: .; size: few; J: TRBJ2-7
DNA: TGCGCCAGCAGCCATAGCGGGACTACCACAGATACGCAGTATTTT; CDR3: CASSHSGTTTDTQYF; V: TRBV5-1; D: TRBD2; size: .; J: TRBJ2-3
DNA: TGTGCCAGCAGTGGTAGGAGACAGGGAGTCTATAATGAAAAACTGTTTTTT; CDR3: CASSGRRQGVYNEKLFF; V: TRBV25-1; D: TRBD1; size: .; J: TRBJ1-4
DNA: TGCGCCAGCAGCTCCCCGGGACTAGCATTCACAGATACGCAGTATTTT; CDR3: CASSSPGLAFTDTQYF; V: TRBV5-1; D: TRBD2; size: once; J: TRBJ2-3
DNA: TGTGCCACCAGTGGTCCGAGCGGGGGGGCCGGAGATACGCAGTATTTT; CDR3: CATSGPSGGAGDTQYF; V: TRBV24-1; D: TRBD2; size: .; J: TRBJ2-3
DNA: TGTGCCAGCAGCCTCCAGCCTAGCGGGTCGAACATTCAGTACTTC; CDR3: CASSLQPSGSNIQYF; V: TRBV7-2; D: TRBD2; size: once; J: TRBJ2-4
DNA: TGTGCCAGCAGTCAGGGACTAGTGACGGAGACCCAGTACTTC; CDR3: CASSQGLVTETQYF; V: TRBV6-5; D: TRBD2; size: .; J: TRBJ2-5
DNA: TGTGCCAGTCCTAAGGGACTAGCGGGGAACACCGGGGAGCTGTTTTTT; CDR3: CASPKGLAGNTGELFF; V: TRBV7-2; D: TRBD2; size: .; J: TRBJ2-2
DNA: TGTGCCAGCAGCGCCCCGACTAGCACCGGGGAGCTGTTTTTT; CDR3: CASSAPTSTGELFF; V: TRBV9; D: .; size: once; J: TRBJ2-2
DNA: TGTGCCAGCAGCTGGGGGGGCTTGGCAGATACGCAGTATTTT; CDR3: CASSWGGLADTQYF; V: TRBV5-4; D: .; size: few; J: TRBJ2-3
DNA: TGTGCCAGCAGCCAAGAAACGGGGGACACTGAAGCTTTCTTT; CDR3: CASSQETGDTEAFF; V: TRBV3-1/TRBV3-2; D: .; size: .; J: TRBJ1-1
DNA: TGTGCCAGCAGTTCTCCTCCGGGACAGGGGGTATCCGGGGCCAACGTCCTGACTTTC; CDR3: CASSSPPGQGVSGANVLTF; V: TRBV6-2/TRBV6-3; D: TRBD1; size: .; J: TRBJ2-6
DNA: TGCAGCGCCCTAGGGACAGCCACTTATGGCTACACCTTC; CDR3: CSALGTATYGYTF; V: TRBV29-1; D: TRBD1; size: once; J: TRBJ1-2
DNA: TGTGCCAGCAGCCGGTTAGGACGGGGGAGCTCCTACAATGAGCAGTTCTTC; CDR3: CASSRLGRGSSYNEQFF; V: TRBV3-1/TRBV3-2; D: .; size: .; J: TRBJ2-1
DNA: TGTGCCAGCAGGGGGGACATCGCCTACACTGAAGCTTTCTTT; CDR3: CASRGDIAYTEAFF; V: TRBV7-9; D: .; size: .; J: TRBJ1-1
DNA: TGCGCCAGCAGCCGCCGAGCGGTAATAGCGGGGGAATGGGAGCAGTTCTTC; CDR3: CASSRRAVIAGEWEQFF; V: TRBV4-1; D: TRBD2; size: few; J: TRBJ2-1